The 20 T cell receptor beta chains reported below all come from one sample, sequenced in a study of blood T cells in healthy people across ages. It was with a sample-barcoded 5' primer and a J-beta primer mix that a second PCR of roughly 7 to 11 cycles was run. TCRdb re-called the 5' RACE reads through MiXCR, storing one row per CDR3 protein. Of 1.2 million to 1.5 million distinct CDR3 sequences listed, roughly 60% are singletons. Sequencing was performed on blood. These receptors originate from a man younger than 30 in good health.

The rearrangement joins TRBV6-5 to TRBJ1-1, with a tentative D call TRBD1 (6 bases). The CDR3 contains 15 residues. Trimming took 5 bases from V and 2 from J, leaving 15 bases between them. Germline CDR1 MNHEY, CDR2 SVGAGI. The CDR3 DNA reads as TGTGCCAGCAGTCGCACTACAGGGCCCAACACTGAAGCTTTCTTT. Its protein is CASSRTTGPNTEAFF.

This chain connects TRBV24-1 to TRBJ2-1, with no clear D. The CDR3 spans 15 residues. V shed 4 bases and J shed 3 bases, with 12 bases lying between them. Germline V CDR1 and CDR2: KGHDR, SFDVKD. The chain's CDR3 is CATSDPDTYYNEQFF. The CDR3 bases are TGTGCCACCAGTGACCCAGATACCTACTACAATGAGCAGTTCTTC.

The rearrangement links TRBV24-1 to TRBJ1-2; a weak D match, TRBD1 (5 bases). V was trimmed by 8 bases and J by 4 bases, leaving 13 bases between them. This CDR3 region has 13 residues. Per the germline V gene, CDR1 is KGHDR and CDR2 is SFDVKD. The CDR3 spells CATNAAGPYGYTF. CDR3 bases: TGTGCCACCAATGCGGCAGGGCCCTATGGCTACACCTTC.

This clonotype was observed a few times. The CDR3 sequence: CASSQVGVRLREFQETQYF. CDR3 DNA: TGTGCCAGCAGCCAAGTAGGGGTCCGTCTTCGGGAATTCCAAGAGACCCAGTACTTC. The chain carries TRBV4-2 and TRBJ2-5; D could derive from TRBD1 or TRBD2 (5 bases each). V was trimmed by 1 base and J by 1 base, leaving 22 bases between them. CDR1 and CDR2 (germline): LGHNA, YNFKEQ. The CDR3 length is 19 residues.

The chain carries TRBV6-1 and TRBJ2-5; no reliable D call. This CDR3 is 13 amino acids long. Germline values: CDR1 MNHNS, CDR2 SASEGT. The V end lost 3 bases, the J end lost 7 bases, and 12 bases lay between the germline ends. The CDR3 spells CASSDTYPRTQYF. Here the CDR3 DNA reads TGTGCCAGCAGTGACACTTATCCTCGGACCCAGTACTTC.

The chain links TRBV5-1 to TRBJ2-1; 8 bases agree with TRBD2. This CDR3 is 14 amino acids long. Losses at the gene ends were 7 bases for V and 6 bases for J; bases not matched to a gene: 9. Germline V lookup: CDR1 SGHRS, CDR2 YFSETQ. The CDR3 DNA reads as TGCGCCAGCGAACCCGGGACTAGGGGCAATGAGCAGTTCTTC. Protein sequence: CASEPGTRGNEQFF.

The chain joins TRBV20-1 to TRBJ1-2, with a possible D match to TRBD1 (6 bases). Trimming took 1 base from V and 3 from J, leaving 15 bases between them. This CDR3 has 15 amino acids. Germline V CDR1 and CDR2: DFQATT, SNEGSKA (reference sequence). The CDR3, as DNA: TGCAGTGCTAGAGCCCCAGGGGCCGGGCACTATGGCTACACCTTC. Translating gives CSARAPGAGHYGYTF.

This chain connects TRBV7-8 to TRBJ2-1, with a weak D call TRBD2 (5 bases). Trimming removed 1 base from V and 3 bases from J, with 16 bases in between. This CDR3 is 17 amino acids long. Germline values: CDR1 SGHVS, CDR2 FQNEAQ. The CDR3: CASSLVNDGESYNEQFF. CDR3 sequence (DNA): TGTGCCAGCAGCTTAGTCAATGACGGGGAGAGCTACAATGAGCAGTTCTTC.

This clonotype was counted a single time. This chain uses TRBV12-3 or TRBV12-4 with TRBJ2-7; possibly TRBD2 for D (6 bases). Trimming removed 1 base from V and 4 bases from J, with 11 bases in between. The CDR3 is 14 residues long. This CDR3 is CASSLGGKEYEQYF. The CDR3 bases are TGTGCCAGCAGTTTAGGCGGGAAAGAATACGAGCAGTACTTC.

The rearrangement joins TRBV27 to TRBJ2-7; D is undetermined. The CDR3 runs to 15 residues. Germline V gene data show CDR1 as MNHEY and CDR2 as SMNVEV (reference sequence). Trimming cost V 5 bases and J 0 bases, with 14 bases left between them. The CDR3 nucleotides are TGTGCCAGCAGTCCAATAATAGGGTACTCCTACGAGCAGTACTTC. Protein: CASSPIIGYSYEQYF.

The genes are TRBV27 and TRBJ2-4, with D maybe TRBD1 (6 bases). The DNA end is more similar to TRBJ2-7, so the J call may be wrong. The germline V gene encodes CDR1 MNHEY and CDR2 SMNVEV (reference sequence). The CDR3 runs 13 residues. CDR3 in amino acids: CVGSLRGGYEQYF. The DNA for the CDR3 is TGTGTGGGCAGTTTAAGAGGGGGCTACGAGCAGTACTTC.

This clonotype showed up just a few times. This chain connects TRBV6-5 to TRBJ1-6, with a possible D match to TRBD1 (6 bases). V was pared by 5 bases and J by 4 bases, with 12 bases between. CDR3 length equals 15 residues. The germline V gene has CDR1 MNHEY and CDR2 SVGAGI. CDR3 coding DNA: TGTGCCAGCAGTACCGACAGGCCATATAATTCACCCCTCCACTTT. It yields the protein CASSTDRPYNSPLHF.

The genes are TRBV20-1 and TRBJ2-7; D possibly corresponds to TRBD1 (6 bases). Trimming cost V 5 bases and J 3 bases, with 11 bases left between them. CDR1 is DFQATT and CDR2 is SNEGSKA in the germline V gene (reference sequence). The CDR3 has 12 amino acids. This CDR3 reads CSAVGQSYEQYF. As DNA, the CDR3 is TGCAGTGCTGTCGGACAGAGCTACGAGCAGTACTTC.

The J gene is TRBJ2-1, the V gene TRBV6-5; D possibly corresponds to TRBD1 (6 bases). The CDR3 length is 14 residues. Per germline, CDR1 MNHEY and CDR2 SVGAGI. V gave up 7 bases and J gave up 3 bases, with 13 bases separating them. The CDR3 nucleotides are TGTGCCAGCAATCCGGGACATAACTACAATGAGCAGTTCTTC. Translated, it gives CASNPGHNYNEQFF.

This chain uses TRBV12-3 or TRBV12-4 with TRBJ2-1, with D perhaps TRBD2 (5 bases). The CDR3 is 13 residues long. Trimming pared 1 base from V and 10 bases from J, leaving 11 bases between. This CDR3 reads CASSLVSDQEQFF. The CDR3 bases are TGTGCCAGCAGTTTAGTTAGCGATCAAGAGCAGTTCTTC.

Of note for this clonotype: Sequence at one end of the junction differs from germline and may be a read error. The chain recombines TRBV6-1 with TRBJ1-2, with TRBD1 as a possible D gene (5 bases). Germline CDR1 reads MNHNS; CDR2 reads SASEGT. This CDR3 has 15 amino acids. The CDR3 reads CASRAEGVSNYGYTF. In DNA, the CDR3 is TGCGCCAGCAGGGCTGAAGGGGTTTCTAACTATGGCTACACCTTC.

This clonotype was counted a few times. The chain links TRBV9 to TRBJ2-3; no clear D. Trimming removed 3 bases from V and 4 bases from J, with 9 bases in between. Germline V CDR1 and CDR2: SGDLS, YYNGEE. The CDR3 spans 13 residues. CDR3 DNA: TGTGCCAGCAGCGGAGCTACTCCAGATACGCAGTATTTT. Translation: CASSGATPDTQYF.

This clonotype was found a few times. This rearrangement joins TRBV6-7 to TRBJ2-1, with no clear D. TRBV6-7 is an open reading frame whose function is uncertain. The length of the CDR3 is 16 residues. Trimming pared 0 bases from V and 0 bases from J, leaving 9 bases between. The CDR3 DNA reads TGTGCCAGCAGTTACTCTTACAGCAGCTCCTACAATGAGCAGTTCTTC. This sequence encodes CASSYSYSSSYNEQFF.

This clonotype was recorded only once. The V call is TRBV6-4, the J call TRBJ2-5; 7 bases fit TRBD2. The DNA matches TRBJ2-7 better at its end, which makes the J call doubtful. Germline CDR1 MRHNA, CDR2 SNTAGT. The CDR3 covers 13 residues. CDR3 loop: CASSEVAGVEQYF. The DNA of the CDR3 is TGTGCCAGCAGTGAAGTTGCGGGGGTCGAGCAGTACTTC.

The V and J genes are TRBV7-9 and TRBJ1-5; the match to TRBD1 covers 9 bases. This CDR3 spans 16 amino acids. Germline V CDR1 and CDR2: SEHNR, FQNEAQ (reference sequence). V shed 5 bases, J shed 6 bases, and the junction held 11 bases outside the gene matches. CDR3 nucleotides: TGTGCCAGCAGCACGATAAGGACAGGGGAATTTCAGCCCCAGCATTTT. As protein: CASSTIRTGEFQPQHF.